The clone carrying this TCR beta chain was detected ten times or more. This sample is part of a study of T cells after yellow fever vaccination. TCRdb reanalysed the 5' RACE reads using MiXCR and keeps one entry per CDR3 protein. The table lists hundreds of thousands of distinct CDR3 sequences, about 5.2% of them singletons. Germline CDR1 GTSNPN, CDR2 SVGIG (reference sequence). The CDR3 is made up of 14 amino acids. Trimming removed 2 bases from V and 12 bases from J, with 17 bases in between. The receptor comes from a man between 18 and 29 years old who received the YFV17D yellow fever vaccine. The sequencing here drew on CD4+ T cells sorted from PBMCs, taken on the day of the yellow fever booster vaccination. The rearrangement joins TRBV30 to TRBJ1-6; D gene uncertain. This chain's CDR3 is CAWSPLRLGEPLHF. CDR3 bases: TGTGCCTGGAGTCCATTACGCCTCGGAGAACCCCTCCACTTT.